Each of the 24 T cell receptor beta chains below was sequenced from the same sample in a study of T cell responses to AZD1222 COVID-19 vaccine. Assay: immunoSEQ multiplex PCR; the TCRdb copy retains only in-frame clones and omits some. The sample lists about 200,000 clones, approximately 93% occurring once. The source was peripheral blood, collected 28 days after the second AZD1222 dose. Receptors originate from an adult who received the AZD1222 COVID-19 vaccine.

Many counts were recorded for this clone. In DNA, the CDR3 is TGTGCCAGCAGCCCAGACAGGGTGAAAGCTTTCTTT. This gives the protein CASSPDRVKAFF. This chain uses TRBV3-1 (or the pseudogene TRBV3-2) with TRBJ1-1; 7 bases fit TRBD1. J gave up 9 bases and V 4 bases, and 5 bases lay outside the gene matches. Germline V gene data show CDR1 as LGHDT and CDR2 as YNNKEL (reference sequence). The CDR3 loop spans 12 amino acids.

The V and J genes are TRBV5-4 and TRBJ2-3; 7 bases fit TRBD2. The CDR3 is 16 amino acids. Germline lookup yields CDR1 SGHNT and CDR2 YYREEE (reference sequence). After removal of 4 bases from V and 2 bases from J, the junction contained 10 bases not matched to a gene. The CDR3 loop reads CASSHRRDYATDTQYF. In nucleotides, the CDR3 is TGTGCCAGCAGCCACCGCCGGGACTACGCCACAGATACGCAGTATTTT.

This chain uses TRBV5-4 with TRBJ2-7; 11 nucleotides match TRBD2. The germline V gene encodes CDR1 SGHNT and CDR2 YYREEE (reference sequence). V trimming: 1 base; J trimming: 3 bases; junction bases outside the gene matches: 3. CDR3 length: 15 amino acids. CDR3 DNA sequence: TGTGCCAGCAGCTTGCCCACTAGCGGGAGCTACGAGCAGTACTTC. The encoded protein is CASSLPTSGSYEQYF.

The rearrangement links TRBV5-1 to TRBJ2-1; D unclear. Germline CDR1 and CDR2: SGHRS and YFSETQ. V was trimmed by 1 base and J by 2 bases, leaving 13 bases between them. This CDR3 contains 16 residues. CDR3 nucleotides: TGCGCCAGCAGCTTGTCCGTCGGTGGGGCCTACAATGAGCAGTTCTTC. It is translated as CASSLSVGGAYNEQFF.

This sequence joins TRBV27 and TRBJ1-2; D is uncertain. V shed 4 bases and J shed 0 bases, with 12 bases lying between them. This CDR3 is built from 15 residues. Germline V gene lookup returns CDR1 MNHEY and CDR2 SMNVEV (reference sequence). The CDR3 loop reads CASSWAYKTNYGYTF. DNA of the CDR3: TGTGCCAGCAGTTGGGCATACAAGACTAACTATGGCTACACCTTC.

V usage is TRBV7-8 and J usage is TRBJ2-4, with D perhaps matching TRBD1 or TRBD2 (5 bases each). Germline V gene sequence: CDR1 SGHVS, CDR2 FQNEAQ. This CDR3 spans 17 amino acids. The V end was cut by 2 bases, the J end by 1 base, with 15 bases between. CDR3 nucleotide sequence: TGTGCCAGCAGCTTAACCGGGACGCCCGAGGCCAAAAACATTCAGTACTTC. Translated: CASSLTGTPEAKNIQYF.

The rearrangement joins TRBV6-2 or TRBV6-3 to TRBJ1-3; D is unresolved. The CDR3 loop spans 14 amino acids. Trimming took off 4 bases at V and 1 base at J, with 8 bases between the two ends. Germline V gene data show CDR1 as MNHEY and CDR2 as SVGEGT. CDR3: CASSWWESGNTIYF. The DNA of the CDR3 is TGTGCCAGCAGTTGGTGGGAATCTGGAAACACCATATATTTT.

The chain recombines TRBV4-1 with TRBJ2-7; D gene uncertain. Germline V gives CDR1 MGHRA, CDR2 YSYEKL. This CDR3 has 14 amino acids. V lost 1 base and J lost 1, with 8 bases in between. The DNA for the CDR3 is TGCGCCAGCAGCCAAGTCCGGGTTTCCTACGAGCAGTACTTC. It encodes CASSQVRVSYEQYF.

The CDR3 sequence is CATSAGRNTGELFF. In nucleotides, the CDR3 is TGTGCCACCTCAGCGGGTCGAAACACCGGGGAGCTGTTTTTT. The chain recombines TRBV5-4 with TRBJ2-2, with D possibly matching TRBD2 (6 bases). Trimming shortened V by 9 bases and J by 2 bases, and 14 bases separated the two germline ends. The CDR3 length is 14 residues. Germline assignment: CDR1 SGHNT and CDR2 YYREEE (reference sequence). The full variable domain, with the rest looked up from reference TRBV5-4 and TRBJ2-2, is ETGVTQSPTHLIKTRGQQVTLRCSSQSGHNTVSWYQQALGQGPQFIFQYYREEENGRGNFPPRFSGLQFPNYSSELNVNALELDDSALYLCATSAGRNTGELFFGEGSRLTVL.

V usage is TRBV7-6 and J usage is TRBJ1-4; D is unresolved. The CDR3 consists of 13 residues. Germline CDR1 reads SGHVS; CDR2 reads FNYEAQ. The ends were cut back, 4 bases at V and 6 bases at J, with 9 bases in the middle. The CDR3 is CASSYDIDEKLFF. CDR3 nucleotides: TGTGCCAGCAGCTATGACATTGATGAAAAACTGTTTTTT. Full variable domain (missing parts from reference TRBV7-6 and TRBJ1-4): GAGVSQSPRYKVTKRGQDVALRCDPISGHVSLYWYRQALGQGPEFLTYFNYEAQQDKSGLPNDRFSAERPEGSISTLTIQRTEQRDSAMYRCASSYDIDEKLFFGSGTQLSVL.

About this clone itself: A read error may account for a junction end that differs from germline. The chain employs TRBV6-2 or TRBV6-3 and TRBJ1-5, with 9 bases that match TRBD1. The CDR3 is made up of 15 amino acids. The germline CDR1 and CDR2 sequences are MNHEY and SVGEGT. The CDR3, as DNA: TGTGCCAGCAATTACAGGGGGCGGAGCAATCAGCCCCAGCATTTT. It specifies CASNYRGRSNQPQHF.

The chain links TRBV6-6 to TRBJ2-5; TRBD2 agrees at 7 bases. This CDR3 has 14 amino acids. J was trimmed by 2 bases and V by 6 bases; bases with no gene match: 6. CDR1 and CDR2 from the germline V gene are MNHNY and SVGAGI (reference sequence). CDR3 loop: CASRLTSRQETQYF. The CDR3 DNA is TGTGCCAGCAGACTGACTAGCCGGCAAGAGACCCAGTACTTC.

The chain carries TRBV28 and TRBJ2-7; no reliable D call. The CDR3 runs 12 residues. V was pared by 11 bases and J by 7 bases, with 18 bases between. Germline V gene data show CDR1 as MDHEN and CDR2 as SYDVKM. CDR3 bases: TGTGCCCACGTAAGCCAGCGTGGAGAGCAGTACTTC. It encodes CAHVSQRGEQYF.

The V gene is TRBV7-2, the J gene TRBJ2-7, with unresolved D. Trimming removed 2 bases at V and 6 bases at J, with 11 bases between. This CDR3 region has 13 residues. Germline V gene sequence: CDR1 SGHTA, CDR2 FQGNSA. CDR3 region: CASSLPPVFEQYF. CDR3 DNA sequence: TGTGCCAGCAGCTTACCCCCAGTTTTCGAGCAGTACTTC.

V usage is TRBV19 and J usage is TRBJ2-4; maybe TRBD1 (5 bases). V gave up 1 base and J gave up 13 bases, with 11 bases separating them. This CDR3 is 12 amino acids long. The germline gives CDR1 LNHDA, CDR2 SQIVND (reference sequence). As DNA, the CDR3 is TGTGCCAGTAGTATAGGATGGGGCAGCCAGTACTTC. This codes for CASSIGWGSQYF.

This clone was seen just once. The genes are TRBV10-3 and TRBJ2-3; 9 bases line up with TRBD2. V trimming: 0 bases; J trimming: 2 bases; junction bases outside the gene matches: 3. The CDR3 runs 16 residues. Germline V gene data show CDR1 as ENHRY and CDR2 as SYGVKD. As DNA, the CDR3 is TGTGCCATCAGTGAGTCGCCTAGCGGGGACACAGATACGCAGTATTTT. This codes for CAISESPSGDTDTQYF.

The V call is TRBV2, the J call TRBJ1-1, with a tentative D call TRBD1 (5 bases). CDR3 size: 14 residues. Trimming stripped 3 bases from V and 0 bases from J, with 8 bases between. Germline CDR1 and CDR2: SNHLY and FYNNEI. The CDR3 DNA follows: TGTGCCAGCAGTGAGGACAATTTGAACACTGAAGCTTTCTTT. It translates to CASSEDNLNTEAFF.

The DNA of the CDR3 is TGTGCCAGCAGGAGGGACAGCGCGTATAATTCACCCCTCCACTTT. Translating it yields CASRRDSAYNSPLHF. The V gene is TRBV28, the J gene TRBJ1-6; 7 nucleotides agree with TRBD1. J was trimmed by 4 bases and V by 6 bases; bases with no gene match: 6. Germline assignment: CDR1 MDHEN and CDR2 SYDVKM. The CDR3 is made up of 15 amino acids.

This clone was observed a handful of times. This chain uses TRBV7-9 with TRBJ1-1; no firm D call. This CDR3 comprises 14 residues. The germline V and J ends were trimmed by 1 base and 3 bases, with 9 bases remaining between them. Germline CDR1 SEHNR, CDR2 FQNEAQ (reference sequence). The CDR3 region has the DNA TGTGCCAGCAGCTTAGAATTTGGCTACACTGAAGCTTTCTTT. Translation gives CASSLEFGYTEAFF. Looking up the rest from reference TRBV7-9 and TRBJ1-1 gives the full variable domain: DTGVSQNPRHKITKRGQNVTFRCDPISEHNRLYWYRQTLGQGPEFLTYFQNEAQLEKSRLLSDRFSAERPKGSFSTLEIQRTEQGDSAMYLCASSLEFGYTEAFFGQGTRLTVV.

The chain recombines TRBV18 with TRBJ2-6; 9 bases are shared with TRBD1. Germline V gene data show CDR1 as KGHSH and CDR2 as LQKENI. J gave up 3 bases and V 3 bases, and 6 bases lay outside the gene matches. The CDR3 contains 17 residues. The CDR3 DNA reads TGTGCCAGCTCACCCACAGGGGGCGCATATGGGGCCAACGTCCTGACTTTC. Amino acids: CASSPTGGAYGANVLTF. The full variable domain, with the rest looked up from reference TRBV18 and TRBJ2-6, is NAGVMQNPRHLVRRRGQEARLRCSPMKGHSHVYWYRQLPEEGLKFMVYLQKENIIDESGMPKERFSAEFPKEGPSILRIQQVVRGDSAAYFCASSPTGGAYGANVLTFGAGSRLTVL.

The count of this clone is one. The chain is built from TRBV5-6 and TRBJ1-2; D perhaps matches TRBD1 (5 bases). The germline CDR1 and CDR2 sequences are SGHDT and YYEEEE. With 2 bases removed from V and 6 bases from J, the gap between germline ends came to 8 bases. This CDR3 is 12 amino acids long. The CDR3 region is CASSFKGHGYTF. For the CDR3, the DNA is TGTGCCAGCAGCTTCAAGGGGCATGGCTACACCTTC.

The rearrangement uses TRBV5-1 and TRBJ2-3; 7 bases are a match to TRBD1. CDR3 length equals 15 residues. Germline V gene data show CDR1 as SGHRS and CDR2 as YFSETQ. V was clipped by 0 bases and J by 0 bases; unmatched bases: 1. CDR3 DNA: TGCGCCAGCAGCTTGGACAGGGGTAGCACAGATACGCAGTATTTT. Residues: CASSLDRGSTDTQYF.

On this clone: The sample carries other DNA sequences with the same CDR3. This chain uses TRBV5-1 with TRBJ2-2; D call uncertain. Looked up from germline, CDR1 is SGHRS and CDR2 is YFSETQ. V lost 3 bases and J 0 bases, leaving 0 bases between the germline ends. The CDR3 length is 12 residues. The CDR3 DNA follows: TGCGCCAGCAGCTCGAACACCGGGGAGCTGTTTTTT. It specifies CASSSNTGELFF.

The chain uses TRBV7-9 and TRBJ1-2, with 9 bases that match TRBD1. CDR1 is SEHNR and CDR2 is FQNEAQ in the germline V gene (reference sequence). Unmatched junction bases numbered 2, after V lost 1 base and J lost 2 bases. The CDR3 is 15 amino acids. CDR3 amino acids: CASSLDRGPNYGYTF. The CDR3 bases are TGTGCCAGCAGCTTAGACAGGGGGCCAAACTATGGCTACACCTTC.